This TCR beta chain was sequenced in a study of cytotoxic CD8 clonotypes in ibrutinib-treated CLL. Study-level results: Circulating CD8+ T-cell counts were tracked by baseline clonality, which exceeded that of age-matched healthy donors. Sustained-remission and progressing patients had unequal sampling times.

The intended depth for sequencing was 1 in 200,000 to 1 in 1 million T cells. Repertoires were generated with immunoSEQ multiplex PCR, while TCRdb's copy carries only in-frame clones and drops some. This sample has approximately 150,000 clones, with approximately 84% found just once. The CDR3 is made up of 15 amino acids. After removal of 3 bases from V and 8 bases from J, the junction contained 8 bases not matched to a gene. Germline-derived CDR1 and CDR2 are LNHDA and SQIVND (reference sequence). A remark on this clone: What it recognizes is unknown.

The chain has TRBV19 and TRBJ2-1; 9 nucleotides line up with TRBD1. This receptor was identified in a human donor with chronic lymphocytic leukemia. Specimen: PBMCs, collected after 24 months of ibrutinib treatment. The CDR3 here is CASSIGQGILYEQFF. The CDR3, as DNA: TGTGCCAGTAGTATTGGACAGGGGATTCTCTATGAGCAGTTCTTC.